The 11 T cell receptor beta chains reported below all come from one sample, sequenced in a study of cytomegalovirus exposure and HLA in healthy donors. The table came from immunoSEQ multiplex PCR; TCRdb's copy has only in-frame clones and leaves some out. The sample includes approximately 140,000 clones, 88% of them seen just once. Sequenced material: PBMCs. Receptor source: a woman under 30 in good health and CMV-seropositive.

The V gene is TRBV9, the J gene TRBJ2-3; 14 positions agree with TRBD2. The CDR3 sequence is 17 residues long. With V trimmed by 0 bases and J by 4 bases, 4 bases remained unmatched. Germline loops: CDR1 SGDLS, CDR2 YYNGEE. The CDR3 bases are TGTGCCAGCAGCGTAGCTGGGACTAGCGGGGGACCAGATACGCAGTATTTT. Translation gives CASSVAGTSGGPDTQYF.

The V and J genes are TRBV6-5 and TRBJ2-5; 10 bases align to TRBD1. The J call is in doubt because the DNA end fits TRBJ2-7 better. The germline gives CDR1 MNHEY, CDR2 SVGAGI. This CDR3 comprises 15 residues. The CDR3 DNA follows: TGTGCCAGCAGTAGGGGACAGGGGAGCTCCTACGAGCAGTACTTC. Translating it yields CASSRGQGSSYEQYF.

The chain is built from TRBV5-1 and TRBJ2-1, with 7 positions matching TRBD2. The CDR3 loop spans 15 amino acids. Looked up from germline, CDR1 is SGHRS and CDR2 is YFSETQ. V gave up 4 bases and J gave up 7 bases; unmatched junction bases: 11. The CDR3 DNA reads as TGCGCCAGCAGCCCGCCTTCGCGGGAGCGAAATGAGCAGTTCTTC. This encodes CASSPPSRERNEQFF.

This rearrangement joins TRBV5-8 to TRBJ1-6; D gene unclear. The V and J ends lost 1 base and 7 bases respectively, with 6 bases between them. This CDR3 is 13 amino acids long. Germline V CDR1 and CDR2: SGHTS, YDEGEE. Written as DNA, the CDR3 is TGTGCCAGCAGCTTGAACCGGAATTCACCCCTCCACTTT. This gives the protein CASSLNRNSPLHF.

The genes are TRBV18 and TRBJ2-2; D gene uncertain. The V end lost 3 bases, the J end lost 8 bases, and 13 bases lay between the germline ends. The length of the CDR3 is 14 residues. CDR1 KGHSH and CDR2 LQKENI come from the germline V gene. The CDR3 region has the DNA TGTGCCAGCTCACCGGCCGCCCGAGGAGGGGAGCTGTTTTTT. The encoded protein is CASSPAARGGELFF.

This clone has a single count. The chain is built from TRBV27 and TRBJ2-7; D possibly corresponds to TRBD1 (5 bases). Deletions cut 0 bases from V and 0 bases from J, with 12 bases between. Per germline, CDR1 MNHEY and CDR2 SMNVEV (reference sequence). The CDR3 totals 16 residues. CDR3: CASSLSEGETSYEQYF. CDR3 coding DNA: TGTGCCAGCAGTTTATCGGAAGGGGAAACCTCCTACGAGCAGTACTTC.

CDR3 protein: CASSFGTSGGQDTQYF. As DNA, the CDR3 is TGCGCCAGCAGCTTCGGGACTAGCGGGGGGCAAGATACGCAGTATTTT. V usage is TRBV5-1 and J usage is TRBJ2-3, with 15 bases lining up with TRBD2. The CDR3 has 16 amino acids. J lost 5 bases, V lost 2 bases, and 3 bases had no gene match. The germline V gene encodes CDR1 SGHRS and CDR2 YFSETQ.

In DNA form, the CDR3 reads TGTGCCAGCAGACCACAGACCAGACCAGGGAACACCGGGGAGCTGTTTTTT. Translated: CASRPQTRPGNTGELFF. The V gene is TRBV2, the J gene TRBJ2-2; D unclear. The germline V gene has CDR1 SNHLY and CDR2 FYNNEI. The CDR3 length is 17 residues. Deletions cut 6 bases from V and 1 base from J, with 18 bases between.

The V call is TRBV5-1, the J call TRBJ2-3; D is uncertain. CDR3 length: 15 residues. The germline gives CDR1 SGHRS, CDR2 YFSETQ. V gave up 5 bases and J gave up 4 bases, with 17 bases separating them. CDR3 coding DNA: TGCGCCAGCAGTTTTATCCCGAGTAGCCCAGATACGCAGTATTTT. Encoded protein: CASSFIPSSPDTQYF.

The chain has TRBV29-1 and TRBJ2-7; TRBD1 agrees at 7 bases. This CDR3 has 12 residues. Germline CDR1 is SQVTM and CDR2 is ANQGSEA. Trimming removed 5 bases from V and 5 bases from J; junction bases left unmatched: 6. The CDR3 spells CSVRGQSDEQYF. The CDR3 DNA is TGCAGCGTTCGGGGACAGAGTGACGAGCAGTACTTC.

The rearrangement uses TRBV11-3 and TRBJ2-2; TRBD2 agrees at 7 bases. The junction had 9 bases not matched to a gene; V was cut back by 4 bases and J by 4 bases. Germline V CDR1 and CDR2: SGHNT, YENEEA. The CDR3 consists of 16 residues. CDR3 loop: CASSWRGTSGTGELFF. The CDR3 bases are TGTGCCAGCAGCTGGCGGGGGACCTCGGGCACCGGGGAGCTGTTTTTT. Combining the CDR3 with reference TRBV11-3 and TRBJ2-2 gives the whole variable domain EAGVVQSPRYKIIEKKQPVAFWCNPISGHNTLYWYLQNLGQGPELLIRYENEEAVDDSQLPKDRFSAERLKGVDSTLKIQPAELGDSAVYLCASSWRGTSGTGELFFGEGSRLTVL.